This T cell receptor (beta chain) was identified in a study of blood T cell repertoires in COVID-19. Study as a whole: Researchers got acute and convalescent COVID-19 samples from the United States, Italy and Spain. T cells, B-cell-depleted T cells, or PBMCs supplied cDNA or gDNA.

As processed by the authors: How many nucleated cells were present was estimated from reference gene primer amplification. The assay was immunoSEQ multiplex PCR, and TCRdb's table has in-frame clones only and misses some. That table is the source of V, J and clone size, and D and trimming were worked out from the DNA. Here the sample spans 100,000 to 150,000 clones, around 80% being singletons. V shed 4 bases and J 4 bases; nucleotides not matched to a gene: 7. The CDR3 runs 14 residues. Per the germline V gene, CDR1 is SGHNT and CDR2 is YYREEE (reference sequence). The clonotype comes from a man aged 35 to 55 with active or convalescent COVID-19. The specimen was peripheral blood. The V gene is TRBV5-4, the J gene TRBJ1-1; 7 positions match TRBD1. The CDR3 DNA follows: TGTGCCAGCAGCCCTCCCCAGGGGGTCACTGAAGCTTTCTTT. Translated, it gives CASSPPQGVTEAFF. The full variable domain, in which reference TRBV5-4 and TRBJ1-1 provide the parts outside the CDR3, is ETGVTQSPTHLIKTRGQQVTLRCSSQSGHNTVSWYQQALGQGPQFIFQYYREEENGRGNFPPRFSGLQFPNYSSELNVNALELDDSALYLCASSPPQGVTEAFFGQGTRLTVV.